The T cell receptor beta chain under discussion was sequenced for a study of identical twins. Study-wide points: With monozygotic twins, out-of-frame TCR alpha sharing exceeded what models estimated. Abundant beta clonotypes from cord blood had fewer insertions, unlike memory repertoires, which showed none.

A template switching step contributed a universal primer site, while unique molecular identifiers were present in the cDNA. TCRdb used MiXCR to reprocess the 5' RACE reads, holding one entry per CDR3 protein. In the table there are 200,000 to 300,000 distinct CDR3 sequences, roughly 12% of which are singletons. This CDR3 has 15 residues. V lost 5 bases and J 2 bases, leaving 16 bases between the germline ends. Germline CDR1 reads SGHTA; CDR2 reads FQGNSA. Remarks on this clonotype: The antigen is undetermined.

The same sample was also studied in work on yellow fever vaccine responses in identical twins.

This clonotype was obtained from a woman aged 18-29 years in good health. Sequenced: memory (CD45RO+) T cells sorted from blood. The chain carries TRBV7-2 and TRBJ2-7, with D maybe TRBD2 (5 bases). This CDR3 is CASSQAAGVAYEQYF. The DNA of the CDR3 is TGTGCCAGCAGCCAGGCGGCGGGTGTTGCCTACGAGCAGTACTTC.